A selection of T cell receptor beta chains follows, all from one sample in a study of spatial heterogeneity in lung cancer. One entry per CDR3 protein results from TCRdb running MiXCR on the 5' RACE reads. The table shows 7,000 to 8,500 distinct CDR3 sequences, with about 9.9% occurring only once. This sample comprised lung tumor tissue, obtained at surgery. Every receptor here comes from a male donor with early-stage non-small cell lung cancer. Both conserved end residues are part of each CDR3. The order of the fields is J gene, CDR3 length, clone size, D gene, V gene, CDR3 protein, CDR3 DNA. A D gene is named only where the DNA matches it firmly. Size tells how often a clone was seen (once, few, many) or the class of an expanded clone, and some rows leave it out.

>TRBJ2-1|15|many|TRBD2|TRBV12-3/TRBV12-4
CASRLGLAGRNEQFF
TGTGCCAGCAGATTAGGACTAGCGGGACGCAATGAGCAGTTCTTC
>TRBJ2-2|18|medium-sized|NA|TRBV6-5
CASSYRSLQGPNTGELFF
TGTGCCAGCAGTTACCGATCCCTACAGGGCCCGAACACCGGGGAGCTGTTTTTT
>TRBJ2-2|15|NA|NA|TRBV7-3
CASSPRGGSTGELFF
TGTGCCAGCAGCCCCCGTGGGGGTAGCACCGGGGAGCTGTTTTTT
>TRBJ1-1|12|few|NA|TRBV7-9
CASSFQGTEAFF
TGTGCCAGCAGTTTTCAGGGCACTGAAGCTTTCTTT
>TRBJ2-3|15|many|NA|TRBV2
CASSEGGHWTDTQYF
TGTGCCAGCAGTGAAGGGGGGCATTGGACAGATACGCAGTATTTT
>TRBJ1-5|13|medium-sized|NA|TRBV30
CAWSETGNQPQHF
TGTGCCTGGAGTGAAACAGGGAATCAGCCCCAGCATTTT
>TRBJ2-2|14|medium-sized|NA|TRBV5-1
CASSPQGDTGELFF
TGCGCCAGCAGCCCCCAGGGAGACACCGGGGAGCTGTTTTTT
>TRBJ2-7|14|medium-sized|TRBD2|TRBV29-1
CSVRGAGVSYEQYF
TGCAGCGTGCGGGGGGCGGGAGTCTCCTACGAGCAGTACTTC
>TRBJ2-3|12|medium-sized|NA|TRBV20-1
CSARLATDTQYF
TGCAGTGCTAGACTAGCTACAGATACGCAGTATTTT
>TRBJ2-5|14|NA|NA|TRBV20-1
CSASTTGIQETQYF
TGCAGTGCTAGTACGACAGGAATCCAAGAGACCCAGTACTTC
>TRBJ1-4|14|many|NA|TRBV5-1
CASSQETTNEKLFF
TGCGCCAGCAGCCAGGAGACAACTAATGAAAAACTGTTTTTT
>TRBJ2-7|15|many|NA|TRBV6-5
CASSTEFRGAYEQYF
TGTGCCAGCAGCACCGAGTTCAGGGGTGCCTACGAGCAGTACTTC
>TRBJ2-7|13|few|TRBD1|TRBV29-1
CSVGQGITYEQYF
TGCAGCGTTGGACAGGGAATTACCTACGAGCAGTACTTC
>TRBJ2-2|14|NA|NA|TRBV9
CASSPDTYTGELFF
TGTGCCAGCAGCCCGGACACCTACACCGGGGAGCTGTTTTTT
>TRBJ2-1|18|few|TRBD2|TRBV19
CASSISLTWVAGGNEQFF
TGTGCCAGTAGTATTTCTCTTACTTGGGTAGCGGGAGGAAATGAGCAGTTCTTC
>TRBJ2-1|16|many|NA|TRBV24-1
CATSDPTGAGDNEQFF
TGTGCCACCAGTGACCCGACTGGGGCTGGGGACAATGAGCAGTTCTTC
>TRBJ2-1|13|many|TRBD1|TRBV20-1
CSALGQGVNEQFF
TGCAGTGCGCTGGGACAGGGTGTCAATGAGCAGTTCTTC
>TRBJ2-3|15|medium-sized|NA|TRBV6-6
CASSYDQGPADTQYF
TGTGCCAGCAGTTACGATCAGGGCCCAGCAGATACGCAGTATTTT
>TRBJ2-1|15|medium-sized|TRBD2|TRBV27
CASRVLAGGRDEQFF
TGTGCCAGCAGGGTGCTAGCGGGAGGTAGGGATGAGCAGTTCTTC
>TRBJ1-6|16|medium-sized|NA|TRBV7-9
CASSLGRGTADSPLHF
TGTGCCAGCAGCTTAGGGAGGGGCACGGCGGATTCACCCCTCCACTTT
>TRBJ1-2|14|many|TRBD1|TRBV28
CASRQGAQRYGYTF
TGTGCCAGCAGACAGGGGGCGCAGAGATATGGCTACACCTTC
>TRBJ1-5|15|NA|TRBD1|TRBV5-6
CASSAYRGQDQPQHF
TGTGCCAGCAGCGCCTACAGGGGGCAGGATCAGCCCCAGCATTTT
>TRBJ1-3|17|NA|NA|TRBV11-2
CASSFDRRVWSGNTIYF
TGTGCCAGCAGCTTTGACAGGAGGGTTTGGTCAGGAAACACCATATATTTT
>TRBJ2-7|14|medium-sized|TRBD2|TRBV30
CAWSGTSGRGEQYF
TGTGCCTGGAGCGGGACTAGCGGGAGGGGCGAGCAGTACTTC
>TRBJ2-6|17|few|TRBD1|TRBV11-2
CASTPGPRGMGANVLTF
TGTGCCAGCACTCCCGGGCCCAGGGGGATGGGGGCCAACGTCCTGACTTTC
>TRBJ1-6|13|medium-sized|TRBD1|TRBV7-6
CASSPFRGAPLHF
TGTGCCAGCAGCCCTTTCAGGGGGGCACCCCTCCACTTT
>TRBJ2-1|14|NA|TRBD1|TRBV20-1
CSADPGQLNNEQFF
TGCAGTGCTGATCCGGGACAGCTAAACAATGAGCAGTTCTTC
>TRBJ2-4|17|NA|TRBD1|TRBV11-2
CASSSLDRGVAKNIQYF
TGTGCCAGCAGCTCCCTCGACAGGGGAGTAGCCAAAAACATTCAGTACTTC
>TRBJ1-1|13|NA|NA|TRBV7-2
CASSAGTFTEAFF
TGTGCCAGCAGCGCCGGGACCTTCACTGAAGCTTTCTTT
>TRBJ1-3|15|many|NA|TRBV12-3/TRBV12-4
CASSPGPARGDTIYF
TGTGCCAGCAGCCCGGGGCCCGCAAGGGGAGACACCATATATTTT
>TRBJ2-7|15|few|NA|TRBV4-3
CASSQVHLASGEQYF
TGCGCCAGCAGCCAAGTGCATCTAGCGTCGGGCGAGCAGTACTTC
>TRBJ2-7|14|few|NA|TRBV5-1
CASSLVGSSYEQYF
TGCGCCAGCAGCTTGGTCGGGAGCTCCTACGAGCAGTACTTC
>TRBJ2-1|18|many|TRBD2|TRBV7-2
CASSLLPGTSGRGNEQFF
TGTGCCAGCAGCCTACTACCCGGGACTAGCGGGAGGGGGAATGAGCAGTTCTTC
>TRBJ2-2|18|medium-sized|NA|TRBV5-1
CASSLMAWGRANTGELFF
TGCGCCAGCAGCTTGATGGCGTGGGGCAGGGCCAACACCGGGGAGCTGTTTTTT
>TRBJ2-1|16|many|TRBD2|TRBV5-1
CASSPGLAGHYNEQFF
TGCGCCAGCAGCCCGGGACTAGCGGGGCACTACAATGAGCAGTTCTTC
>TRBJ2-2|13|medium-sized|NA|TRBV9
CASSGTMSGELFF
TGTGCCAGCAGCGGGACAATGTCCGGGGAGCTGTTTTTT
>TRBJ2-6|15|few|NA|TRBV6-6
CASLPGGSGANVLTF
TGTGCCAGCCTGCCCGGGGGTTCAGGGGCCAACGTCCTGACTTTC
>TRBJ2-7|14|NA|NA|TRBV6-5
CASSYSSGVAEQYF
TGTGCCAGCAGTTACTCTTCAGGGGTCGCCGAGCAGTACTTC
>TRBJ2-1|16|NA|TRBD2|TRBV5-1
CASSGARGEGNNEQFF
TGCGCCAGCAGCGGAGCCCGCGGGGAGGGGAACAATGAGCAGTTCTTC
>TRBJ2-7|13|NA|NA|TRBV29-1
CSVGSSVPYEQYF
TGCAGCGTTGGGAGTAGCGTGCCCTACGAGCAGTACTTC
>TRBJ2-3|12|NA|NA|TRBV29-1
CSVVEGTDTQYF
TGCAGCGTTGTGGAGGGCACAGATACGCAGTATTTT
>TRBJ2-3|12|few|TRBD2|TRBV7-9
CASSLAGGTQYF
TGTGCCAGCAGCTTAGCGGGGGGGACGCAGTATTTT
>TRBJ1-1|13|NA|TRBD1|TRBV6-2/TRBV6-3
CASSPAGGTEAFF
TGTGCCAGCAGCCCGGCAGGGGGGACTGAAGCTTTCTTT
>TRBJ1-5|15|few|NA|TRBV20-1
CSARVVGKGTQPQHF
TGCAGTGCTAGAGTAGTAGGGAAAGGGACTCAGCCCCAGCATTTT
>TRBJ2-2|16|NA|TRBD2|TRBV7-2
CASSSPGTRSPGELFF
TGTGCCAGCAGCTCGCCAGGGACTAGGTCTCCCGGGGAGCTGTTTTTT
>TRBJ2-3|18|many|TRBD2|TRBV20-1
CSAADRSGRLGNTDTQYF
TGCAGTGCGGCTGATCGAAGCGGGAGATTGGGAAACACAGATACGCAGTATTTT
>TRBJ1-1|14|medium-sized|NA|TRBV5-5
CASSLAYGSTEAFF
TGTGCCAGCAGCTTAGCTTATGGGTCGACTGAAGCTTTCTTT
>TRBJ2-3|12|few|NA|TRBV12-3/TRBV12-4
CASSPSRDTQYF
TGTGCCAGCAGTCCCTCGAGAGATACGCAGTATTTT
>TRBJ1-2|12|medium-sized|NA|TRBV7-2
CASSLEWYGYTF
TGTGCCAGCAGCTTAGAATGGTATGGCTACACCTTC
>TRBJ2-1|15|medium-sized|TRBD1|TRBV2
CASSQRQGAGNEQFF
TGTGCCAGCAGTCAAAGACAGGGGGCGGGCAATGAGCAGTTCTTC
>TRBJ2-3|11|medium-sized|NA|TRBV20-1
CSAREADTQYF
TGCAGTGCTAGAGAGGCAGATACGCAGTATTTT
>TRBJ2-2|14|few|NA|TRBV12-3/TRBV12-4
CASSGEGEAGELFF
TGTGCCAGCAGTGGGGAGGGGGAAGCCGGGGAGCTGTTTTTT
>TRBJ1-4|13|medium-sized|NA|TRBV28
CASTLNRGEKLFF
TGTGCCAGCACTTTAAATCGTGGTGAAAAACTGTTTTTT
>TRBJ2-1|15|medium-sized|NA|TRBV7-2
CASSFGLAPYNEQFF
TGTGCCAGCAGCTTCGGCCTCGCACCCTACAATGAGCAGTTCTTC
>TRBJ2-1|15|medium-sized|TRBD2|TRBV7-2
CASSQSGNSYNEQFF
TGTGCCAGCAGCCAGAGCGGGAACTCCTACAATGAGCAGTTCTTC
>TRBJ2-5|15|medium-sized|TRBD1|TRBV28
CASTSGTGGLQTQYF
TGTGCCAGCACTTCGGGGACAGGGGGCTTGCAGACCCAGTACTTC